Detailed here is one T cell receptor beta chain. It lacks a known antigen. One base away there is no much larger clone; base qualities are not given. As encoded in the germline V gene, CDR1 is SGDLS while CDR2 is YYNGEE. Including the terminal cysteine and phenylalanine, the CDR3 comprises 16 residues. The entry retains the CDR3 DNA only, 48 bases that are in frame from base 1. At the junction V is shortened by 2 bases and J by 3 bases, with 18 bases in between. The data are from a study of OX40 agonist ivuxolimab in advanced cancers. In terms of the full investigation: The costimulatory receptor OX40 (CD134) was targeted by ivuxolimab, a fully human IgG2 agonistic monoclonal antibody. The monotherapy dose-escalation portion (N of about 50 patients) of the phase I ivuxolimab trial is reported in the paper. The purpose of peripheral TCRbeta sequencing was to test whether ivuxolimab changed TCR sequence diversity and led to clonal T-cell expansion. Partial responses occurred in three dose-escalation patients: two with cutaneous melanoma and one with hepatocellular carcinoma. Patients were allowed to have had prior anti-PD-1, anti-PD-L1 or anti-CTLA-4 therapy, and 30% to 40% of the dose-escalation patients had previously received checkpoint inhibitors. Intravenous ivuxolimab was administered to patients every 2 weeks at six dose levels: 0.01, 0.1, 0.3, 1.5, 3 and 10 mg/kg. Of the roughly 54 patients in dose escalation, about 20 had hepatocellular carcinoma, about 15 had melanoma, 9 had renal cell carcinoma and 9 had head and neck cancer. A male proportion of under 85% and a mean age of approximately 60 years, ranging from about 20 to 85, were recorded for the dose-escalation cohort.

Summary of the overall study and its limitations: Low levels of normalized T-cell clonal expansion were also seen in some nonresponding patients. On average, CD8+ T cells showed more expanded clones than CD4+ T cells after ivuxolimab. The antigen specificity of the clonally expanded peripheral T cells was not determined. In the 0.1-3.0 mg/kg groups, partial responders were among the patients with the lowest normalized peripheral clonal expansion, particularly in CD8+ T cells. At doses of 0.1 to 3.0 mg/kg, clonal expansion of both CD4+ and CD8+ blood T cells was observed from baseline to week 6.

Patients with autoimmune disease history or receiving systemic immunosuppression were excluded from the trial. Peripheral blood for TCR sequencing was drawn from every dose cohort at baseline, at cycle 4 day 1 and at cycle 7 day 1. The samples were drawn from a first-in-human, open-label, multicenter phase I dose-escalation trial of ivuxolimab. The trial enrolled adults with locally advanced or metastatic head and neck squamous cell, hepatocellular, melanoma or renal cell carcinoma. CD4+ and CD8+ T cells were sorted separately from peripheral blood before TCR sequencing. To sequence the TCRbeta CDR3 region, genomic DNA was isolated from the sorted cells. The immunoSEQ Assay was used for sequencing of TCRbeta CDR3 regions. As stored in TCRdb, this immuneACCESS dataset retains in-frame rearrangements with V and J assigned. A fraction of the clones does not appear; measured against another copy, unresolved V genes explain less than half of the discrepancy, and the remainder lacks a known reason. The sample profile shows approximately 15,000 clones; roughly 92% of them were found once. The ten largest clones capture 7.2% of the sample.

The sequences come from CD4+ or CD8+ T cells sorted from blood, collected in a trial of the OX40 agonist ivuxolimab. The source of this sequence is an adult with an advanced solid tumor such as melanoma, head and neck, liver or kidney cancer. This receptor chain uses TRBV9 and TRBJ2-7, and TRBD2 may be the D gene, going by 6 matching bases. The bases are TGTGCCAGCAGCGTCGGGGCCCGGGCGGAGGGCTACGAGCAGTACTTC. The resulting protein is CASSVGARAEGYEQYF.